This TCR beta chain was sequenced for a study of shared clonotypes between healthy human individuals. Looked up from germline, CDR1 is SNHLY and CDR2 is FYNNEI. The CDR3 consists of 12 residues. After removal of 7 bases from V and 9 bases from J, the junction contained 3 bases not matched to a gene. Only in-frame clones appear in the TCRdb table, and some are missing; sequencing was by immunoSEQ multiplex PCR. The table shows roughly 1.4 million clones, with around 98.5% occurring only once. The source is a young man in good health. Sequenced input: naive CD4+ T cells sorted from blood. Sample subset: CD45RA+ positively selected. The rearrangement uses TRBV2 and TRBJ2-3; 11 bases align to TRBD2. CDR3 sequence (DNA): TGTGCCAGCAAGGGACTAGCGGAGACGCAGTATTTT. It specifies CASKGLAETQYF.